What follows is one T cell receptor beta chain and its context. Researchers ran the PCR with 60 Vbeta and 13 Jbeta primers. As handled by the study authors: Counted up in a later analysis, unique TCR beta chains came to about 80 million, with around 10 million shared. Profiling relied on immunoSEQ multiplex PCR, and the TCRdb table lists in-frame clones only, not all of them. V and J calls and clone size follow that table, whereas D and trimming were derived from the DNA. The repertoire holds some 110,000 clones, 75% to 85% seen once, with roughly 1.9% in the top ten. These data originate in a study of cytomegalovirus exposure and HLA in healthy donors. This CDR3 spans 15 amino acids. The germline CDR1 and CDR2 sequences are SGHTA and FQGNSA. The trim removed 6 bases at V and 2 bases at J, leaving 9 bases unmatched.

The chain uses TRBV7-2 and TRBJ2-5; 7 nucleotides align to TRBD1. The TCR sequence derives from a man younger than 45 in good health and CMV-seronegative. Specimen: PBMCs. Here the CDR3 reads CASRHDRVRQETQYF. The CDR3 DNA reads as TGTGCCAGCAGACACGACAGGGTTAGACAAGAGACCCAGTACTTC.